This passage covers 6 T cell receptor beta chains from one sample sequenced in a study of blood T cell repertoires in COVID-19. Assay used: immunoSEQ multiplex PCR; TCRdb lists only in-frame clones, some missing. This sample has a few hundred thousand clones, with around 88% found just once. The sample consisted of peripheral blood. The source is a woman aged 25 to 39 with COVID-19, enrolled during active disease.

This chain connects TRBV24-1 to TRBJ1-2, with unresolved D. The CDR3 covers 12 residues. Per the germline V gene, CDR1 is KGHDR and CDR2 is SFDVKD. Trimming pared 9 bases from V and 3 bases from J, leaving 10 bases between. CDR3 sequence: CATWAEDYGYTF. The CDR3, as DNA: TGTGCCACCTGGGCTGAAGACTATGGCTACACCTTC.

This clone is a singleton in its sample. The V and J genes are TRBV6-6 and TRBJ1-1; a weak D match, TRBD1 (5 bases). This CDR3 has 13 residues. Trimming pared 2 bases from V and 10 bases from J, leaving 14 bases between. Germline values: CDR1 MNHNY, CDR2 SVGAGI (reference sequence). The CDR3 loop is CASSYVSGESAFF. CDR3 sequence (DNA): TGTGCCAGCAGTTACGTCTCGGGGGAATCAGCTTTCTTT.

In DNA form, the CDR3 reads TGTGCCAGCCTGACTAGCGGTTTCACAGATACGCAGTATTTT. Translated: CASLTSGFTDTQYF. The chain has TRBV6-6 and TRBJ2-3; the match to TRBD2 covers 9 bases. Unmatched junction bases numbered 5, after V lost 8 bases and J lost 2 bases. The CDR3 contains 14 residues. Germline V lookup: CDR1 MNHNY, CDR2 SVGAGI (reference sequence).

V gene TRBV6-5 combines with J gene TRBJ1-5; D perhaps matches TRBD1 (6 bases). Germline CDR1 reads MNHEY; CDR2 reads SVGAGI. The CDR3 runs to 13 residues. V shed 5 bases and J shed 3 bases, with 8 bases lying between them. CDR3 protein: CASSRTVNQPQHF. As DNA, the CDR3 is TGTGCCAGCAGTAGGACAGTCAATCAGCCCCAGCATTTT.

This chain connects TRBV7-9 to TRBJ2-7, with D possibly TRBD1 on 6 matching bases. Germline assignment: CDR1 SEHNR and CDR2 FQNEAQ (reference sequence). Trimming stripped 5 bases from V and 6 bases from J, with 17 bases between. CDR3 length equals 14 residues. The CDR3 is CASSTMTGLSEQYF. The CDR3 DNA reads as TGTGCCAGCAGCACGATGACAGGACTCTCCGAGCAGTACTTC.

This clone appeared a few times. The chain employs TRBV6-4 and TRBJ1-1, with D hard to call. Germline lookup yields CDR1 MRHNA and CDR2 SNTAGT. CDR3 length equals 13 residues. Trimming pared 4 bases from V and 0 bases from J, leaving 6 bases between. Here the CDR3 reads CASSAELNTEAFF. The CDR3 bases are TGTGCCAGCAGTGCGGAGCTGAACACTGAAGCTTTCTTT.